This T cell receptor (beta chain) was recorded in a study of identical twins. TCRdb re-analysed the 5' RACE reads in MiXCR, keeping a single row per CDR3 protein. The repertoire includes 1.5 million to 2 million distinct CDR3 sequences, about 32% of them detected once, and over 0.25% sits in the top ten. This clonotype was recorded once. The CDR3 totals 15 residues. Germline CDR1 is SNHLY and CDR2 is FYNNEI. V lost 5 bases and J lost 6; bases outside the gene matches: 11. The J gene is TRBJ2-5, the V gene TRBV2; 8 bases match TRBD1. Sequencing was performed on cord blood. The receptor comes from a newborn girl in good health. The CDR3: CASSRTGSAQKTQYF. CDR3 in DNA: TGTGCCAGCAGTAGGACAGGGAGTGCACAAAAGACCCAGTACTTC.